This T cell receptor (beta chain) is drawn from a study of response to subunit inactivated influenza vaccine. Study observations and caveats: That few new T cells are recruited by each seasonal influenza vaccination was the authors' suggestion.

This clonotype showed up just a few times. The antigen is undetermined. The CDR3 is made up of 15 amino acids. Trimming took off 7 bases at V and 2 bases at J, with 15 bases between the two ends. In germline, CDR1 is DFQATT, CDR2 SNEGSKA (reference sequence). TCRdb redid the calling of the RT-PCR reads with MiXCR, one entry per CDR3 protein. This table holds approximately 570,000 distinct CDR3 sequences, around 8% found once. The chain recombines TRBV20-1 with TRBJ1-6; D perhaps matches TRBD1 (5 bases). The TCR was taken from a man aged 50-75 years who received an inactivated influenza vaccine. The sequencing here drew on PBMCs from blood, taken approximately 25 months after vaccination. The DNA of the CDR3 is TGCAGTGTTTTAGATGGGGGGACCTATAATTCACCCCTCCACTTT. This translates into CSVLDGGTYNSPLHF.